One sample yielded the 25 T cell receptor beta chains listed below, sequenced in a study of beta chain features in type 1 diabetes. Expressed TCRB transcripts were sequenced, since all the RNA that had been isolated was reverse transcribed. Generated by immunoSEQ multiplex PCR, the TCRdb table keeps only in-frame clones and is missing some. The sample records some 150,000 clones, over 8.5% being singletons. What was sequenced was central memory CD4+ T cells from blood. The receptors come from a man between 18 and 35 years old in good health.

The V gene is TRBV11-2, the J gene TRBJ2-1; D perhaps matches TRBD1 (5 bases). Germline V gene sequence: CDR1 SGHAT, CDR2 FQNNGV. CDR3 length: 14 amino acids. Trimming pared 1 base from V and 1 base from J, leaving 5 bases between. The CDR3 here is CASSLAGSYNEQFF. The CDR3 DNA follows: TGTGCCAGCAGCTTAGCAGGGTCCTACAATGAGCAGTTCTTC.

This clone was picked up a small number of times. V is TRBV7-2 and J is TRBJ2-1; possible D gene TRBD2, 6 bases. The CDR3 extends over 15 amino acids. Germline V gives CDR1 SGHTA, CDR2 FQGNSA. Trimming removed 1 base at V and 3 bases at J, with 10 bases between. CDR3: CASSLVVTSYNEQFF. The DNA of the CDR3 is TGTGCCAGCAGCTTAGTTGTGACTAGCTACAATGAGCAGTTCTTC. Full variable domain (outside the CDR3, taken from reference TRBV7-2 and TRBJ2-1): GAGVSQSPSNKVTEKGKDVELRCDPISGHTALYWYRQSLGQGLEFLIYFQGNSAPDKSGLPSDRFSAERTGGSVSTLTIQRTQQEDSAVYLCASSLVVTSYNEQFFGPGTRLTVL.

The chain is built from TRBV9 and TRBJ2-3; 7 positions match TRBD1. Unmatched junction bases numbered 8, after V lost 0 bases and J lost 1 base. The CDR3 extends over 17 amino acids. Germline CDR1 SGDLS, CDR2 YYNGEE. CDR3 amino acids: CASSVAAGTVGTDTQYF. CDR3 DNA sequence: TGTGCCAGCAGCGTAGCTGCCGGGACAGTTGGCACAGATACGCAGTATTTT.

The chain employs TRBV5-4 and TRBJ2-1; TRBD2 agrees at 9 bases. The germline V gene encodes CDR1 SGHNT and CDR2 YYREEE (reference sequence). Trimming removed 3 bases from V and 1 base from J; junction bases left unmatched: 2. The CDR3 has 15 residues. CDR3 nucleotides: TGTGCCAGCAGCTCAGCGGGGGGTTCCTACAATGAGCAGTTCTTC. This codes for CASSSAGGSYNEQFF.

This clone was found a few times. The chain uses TRBV25-1 and TRBJ2-5, with D hard to call. Per germline, CDR1 MGHDK and CDR2 SYGVNS. This CDR3 is built from 14 residues. V was clipped by 2 bases and J by 2 bases, with 9 bases between them. CDR3 sequence (DNA): TGTGCCAGCAGTGAAATCCGGGTTCAAGAGACCCAGTACTTC. Encoded protein: CASSEIRVQETQYF.

This clone has more than one count but fewer than ten. The J gene is TRBJ1-1, the V gene TRBV23-1; possibly TRBD1 for D (5 bases). TRBV23-1 is treated as an ORF (open reading frame) with a function not yet certain. Trimming cost V 2 bases and J 5 bases, with 21 bases left between them. CDR3 length: 17 residues. The CDR3 sequence is CASSQTLSGATPTEAFF. The DNA of the CDR3 is TGCGCCAGCAGTCAAACTCTCTCCGGGGCGACCCCGACTGAAGCTTTCTTT.

The chain has TRBV7-2 and TRBJ2-2, with 8 bases that match TRBD1. Germline V lookup: CDR1 SGHTA, CDR2 FQGNSA. The CDR3 runs to 15 residues. J lost 4 bases, V lost 5 bases, and 6 bases had no gene match. The CDR3 DNA is TGTGCCAGCAGCGCGCGACAGGGGACCACCGGGGAGCTGTTTTTT. It specifies CASSARQGTTGELFF.

The chain uses TRBV4-3 and TRBJ1-2; tentative D call: TRBD1 (6 bases). The CDR3 is made up of 15 amino acids. CDR1 is LGHNA and CDR2 is YSLEER in the germline V gene. The ends were cut back, 1 base at V and 4 bases at J, with 13 bases in the middle. The CDR3: CASSQVRGFGYGYTF. The CDR3 nucleotides are TGCGCCAGCAGCCAAGTTAGGGGGTTTGGCTATGGCTACACCTTC.

This clone has just a few counts. The V and J genes are TRBV19 and TRBJ2-5; 13 nucleotides match TRBD2. The CDR3 is made up of 16 amino acids. Germline V lookup: CDR1 LNHDA, CDR2 SQIVND (reference sequence). V trimming: 5 bases; J trimming: 5 bases; junction bases outside the gene matches: 8. The CDR3: CASSPTRTSGSETQYF. In DNA form, the CDR3 reads TGTGCCAGTAGTCCCACCCGGACTAGCGGGAGTGAGACCCAGTACTTC.

This clone was found a few times. V usage is TRBV10-3 and J usage is TRBJ1-1; D gene unclear. CDR3 length equals 12 residues. V gave up 0 bases and J gave up 10 bases, with 9 bases separating them. In germline, CDR1 is ENHRY, CDR2 SYGVKD. The CDR3: CAISESASPAFF. In DNA form, the CDR3 reads TGTGCCATCAGTGAGTCTGCTTCACCAGCTTTCTTT.

This clone has just one count. This chain connects TRBV30 to TRBJ2-7, with 7 bases fitting TRBD1. The CDR3 sequence is 14 residues long. The J segment lost 0 bases and the V segment lost 6 bases, leaving 8 bases of the junction unmatched. Germline V gene data show CDR1 as GTSNPN and CDR2 as SVGIG (reference sequence). Here the CDR3 reads CACFRGMGSYEQYF. In nucleotides, the CDR3 is TGTGCCTGTTTCAGGGGGATGGGCTCCTACGAGCAGTACTTC. The full variable domain, its missing parts supplied by reference TRBV30 and TRBJ2-7, is SQTIHQWPATLVQPVGSPLSLECTVEGTSNPNLYWYRQAAGRGLQLLFYSVGIGQISSEVPQNLSASRPQDRQFILSSKKLLLSDSGFYLCACFRGMGSYEQYFGPGTRLTVT.

Only a few counts were recorded for this clone. This chain connects TRBV12-5 to TRBJ2-5, with D perhaps matching TRBD1 or TRBD2 (5 bases each). Germline CDR1 is LGHNT and CDR2 is FRNRAP. The CDR3 consists of 12 residues. The germline V and J ends were trimmed by 2 bases and 5 bases, with 6 bases remaining between them. The CDR3 nucleotides are TGTGCTAGTGGTTTGTGGGGGGAGACCCAGTACTTC. This translates into CASGLWGETQYF.

Here the CDR3 DNA reads TGTGCCAGCAGCCAGGGGGCGCGGTACGAGCAGTACTTC. Encoded protein: CASSQGARYEQYF. The J gene is TRBJ2-7, the V gene TRBV27; 8 bases are shared with TRBD1. The CDR3 length is 13 residues. Trimming removed 6 bases from V and 4 bases from J; junction bases left unmatched: 5. The germline gives CDR1 MNHEY, CDR2 SMNVEV (reference sequence).

The rearrangement links TRBV6-6 to TRBJ2-5; possibly TRBD1 for D (5 bases). Looked up from germline, CDR1 is MNHNY and CDR2 is SVGAGI (reference sequence). CDR3 length: 16 residues. The ends were cut back, 0 bases at V and 1 base at J, with 12 bases in the middle. The CDR3 nucleotides read TGTGCCAGCAGTTACTCGTCCGCAGGGTCCCAAGAGACCCAGTACTTC. Translating gives CASSYSSAGSQETQYF.

The chain employs TRBV11-1 and TRBJ2-3, with 7 nucleotides matching TRBD1. CDR1 is SGHAT and CDR2 is FQDESV in the germline V gene (reference sequence). CDR3 size: 15 residues. The V gene end was trimmed by 2 bases and the J gene end by 4 bases; junction bases not matched to a gene: 6. This CDR3 is CASSLLDRVADTQYF. In DNA, the CDR3 is TGTGCCAGCAGCTTATTAGACAGGGTCGCAGATACGCAGTATTTT.

CDR3 loop: CSVGGGTGGQPQHF. As DNA, the CDR3 is TGCAGCGTTGGTGGCGGGACAGGGGGACAGCCCCAGCATTTT. This chain links TRBV29-1 with TRBJ1-5, with TRBD1 matching over 11 bases. V was clipped by 4 bases and J by 7 bases; unmatched bases: 6. The CDR3 length is 14 residues. Germline V gene data show CDR1 as SQVTM and CDR2 as ANQGSEA.

This clone was counted only a few times. The chain couples TRBV7-9 to TRBJ2-5, with D perhaps matching TRBD1 (6 bases). Judging by the DNA end, TRBJ2-7 fits better; the J call may be wrong. From germline, CDR1 is SEHNR and CDR2 FQNEAQ (reference sequence). The CDR3 sequence is 12 residues long. CDR3 DNA: TGTGCCAGCAGCGTCAGGGGTAGCGAGCAGTACTTC. This sequence encodes CASSVRGSEQYF.

This clone was detected a few times. This rearrangement joins TRBV4-2 to TRBJ2-7, with D possibly being TRBD2 (5 bases). The CDR3 runs to 15 residues. Germline values: CDR1 LGHNA, CDR2 YNFKEQ. Trimming took 3 bases from V and 3 from J, leaving 15 bases between them. The CDR3 spells CASSQTTGDFYEQYF. CDR3 nucleotides: TGTGCCAGCAGCCAGACTACCGGCGACTTCTACGAGCAGTACTTC.

The V call is TRBV25-1, the J call TRBJ1-4; tentative D call: TRBD1 (6 bases). The CDR3 runs 13 residues. With 10 bases removed from V and 2 bases from J, the gap between germline ends came to 11 bases. The germline V gene encodes CDR1 MGHDK and CDR2 SYGVNS. This chain's CDR3 is CATQGRTNEKLFF. The CDR3 bases are TGTGCCACGCAGGGGAGGACTAATGAAAAACTGTTTTTT.

This clone was recorded a few times. The J gene is TRBJ2-3, the V gene TRBV7-6; D might be TRBD2 (5 bases). Trimming removed 2 bases at V and 7 bases at J, with 22 bases between. This CDR3 is 17 amino acids long. Germline lookup yields CDR1 SGHVS and CDR2 FNYEAQ. The CDR3 region has the DNA TGTGCCAGCAGCTTAAAAGGATTAGAACAAGCGGAGAATACGCAGTATTTT. Translating it yields CASSLKGLEQAENTQYF.

The sample holds a few counts of this clone. Other nucleotide sequences in the sample specify the same CDR3. The chain recombines TRBV7-2 with TRBJ2-5; TRBD2 is a possible D gene (5 bases). Trimming shortened V by 6 bases and J by 5 bases, and 10 bases separated the two germline ends. CDR3 length: 12 residues. The V gene's germline CDR1 is SGHTA and CDR2 FQGNSA. The CDR3 region has the DNA TGTGCCAGCAGTCCCTCGGGGGAGACCCAGTACTTC. It is translated as CASSPSGETQYF.

V gene TRBV5-1 combines with J gene TRBJ2-1; 7 bases align to TRBD2. CDR1 is SGHRS, CDR2 YFSETQ, per germline. The CDR3 loop spans 13 amino acids. V was clipped by 4 bases and J by 15 bases; unmatched bases: 13. In nucleotides, the CDR3 is TGCGCCAGCAGCGAAGGACTAGTGGGGATTGGGTTCTTC. Translated, it gives CASSEGLVGIGFF.

V is TRBV29-1 and J is TRBJ2-7, with D uncertain. The CDR3 has 12 amino acids. Germline V lookup: CDR1 SQVTM, CDR2 ANQGSEA. V was cut by 7 bases and J by 3 bases, with 13 bases left in between. CDR3 coding DNA: TGCAGCGCAGCGACCTATAGCTACGAGCAGTACTTC. Translating gives CSAATYSYEQYF.

The rearrangement links TRBV29-1 to TRBJ2-3; no reliable D call. V shed 7 bases and J shed 2 bases, with 7 bases lying between them. Looked up from germline, CDR1 is SQVTM and CDR2 is ANQGSEA. CDR3 size: 11 residues. The CDR3 nucleotides are TGCAGCGCCATCATCACAGATACGCAGTATTTT. It translates to CSAIITDTQYF.

This clone was recorded a few times. The rearrangement joins TRBV18 to TRBJ1-2; 7 bases match TRBD1. Trimming took 0 bases from V and 4 from J; bases not matched to a gene: 5. Germline-derived CDR1 and CDR2 are KGHSH and LQKENI. The CDR3 has 15 amino acids. The CDR3 here is CASSPPLTGLYGYTF. CDR3 DNA sequence: TGTGCCAGCTCACCACCGCTGACAGGGCTCTATGGCTACACCTTC.